This record concerns one T cell receptor (beta chain) sequence. Data came from immunoSEQ multiplex PCR; TCRdb stores just in-frame clones and leaves some out. The sample contains 40,000 or so clones, around 84% of which appear only once. Germline lookup yields CDR1 SGHAT and CDR2 FQNNGV. Trimming took off 2 bases at V and 6 bases at J, with 7 bases between the two ends. There are 12 residues in the CDR3. The Seattle patients, enrolled during active infection, were followed longitudinally. The data were obtained in a study of blood T cell repertoires in COVID-19. Overall study: PBMCs, B-cell-depleted T cells, or T cells were the source of the cDNA or gDNA that made up the material.

The V and J genes are TRBV11-2 and TRBJ1-2; no reliable D call. Material for sequencing was peripheral blood. The origin of this receptor is a man in his sixties with COVID-19, enrolled during active disease. For the CDR3, the DNA is TGTGCCAGCAGCTTATTTTCAAATGGCTACACCTTC. Its protein product is CASSLFSNGYTF.